Following are 7 T cell receptor beta chains from one sample sequenced in a study of T cell repertoires in cytomegalovirus infection. TCRdb re-derived calls from the reads in MiXCR, one entry per CDR3 protein. Altogether 250,000 to 300,000 distinct CDR3 sequences are present, about 26% being singletons, with the ten largest covering more than 11%. The sample was PBMCs. These receptors came from a human donor in good health (CMV status not recorded). Some clones in this sample may be carry-over from other donors' samples.

This clonotype showed up many times. The J gene is TRBJ1-4, the V gene TRBV28; D is ambiguous. Trimming shortened V by 2 bases and J by 11 bases, and 9 bases separated the two germline ends. This CDR3 has 12 residues. The germline V gene has CDR1 MDHEN and CDR2 SYDVKM. The CDR3 spells CASSLRFVKLFF. The CDR3 DNA is TGTGCCAGCAGTTTACGGTTCGTGAAACTGTTTTTT.

The chain has TRBV5-4 and TRBJ2-7; no firm D call. Germline V gives CDR1 SGHNT, CDR2 YYREEE (reference sequence). The CDR3 runs 13 residues. V was trimmed by 2 bases and J by 1 base, leaving 7 bases between them. As DNA, the CDR3 is TGTGCCAGCAGCTTTCGACTTTCCTACGAGCAGTACTTC. Protein product: CASSFRLSYEQYF. The whole variable domain, remainder taken from reference TRBV5-4 and TRBJ2-7, is ETGVTQSPTHLIKTRGQQVTLRCSSQSGHNTVSWYQQALGQGPQFIFQYYREEENGRGNFPPRFSGLQFPNYSSELNVNALELDDSALYLCASSFRLSYEQYFGPGTRLTVT.

V gene TRBV19 combines with J gene TRBJ2-1; 9 bases agree with TRBD1. The CDR3 is 16 amino acids. Germline V gene data show CDR1 as LNHDA and CDR2 as SQIVND (reference sequence). V shed 4 bases and J 6 bases; nucleotides not matched to a gene: 10. The CDR3 is CASSRSGTGRRNEQFF. The CDR3, as DNA: TGTGCCAGTAGTAGATCCGGGACAGGGCGCCGCAATGAGCAGTTCTTC. Drawing the rest from reference TRBV19 and TRBJ2-1, the complete variable domain is DGGITQSPKYLFRKEGQNVTLSCEQNLNHDAMYWYRQDPGQGLRLIYYSQIVNDFQKGDIAEGYSVSREKKESFPLTVTSAQKNPTAFYLCASSRSGTGRRNEQFFGPGTRLTVL.

This clonotype showed up many times. The J gene is TRBJ1-1, the V gene TRBV7-6; no reliable D call. This CDR3 region has 15 residues. V was clipped by 1 base and J by 3 bases, with 12 bases between them. From germline, CDR1 is SGHVS and CDR2 FNYEAQ. The CDR3 DNA is TGTGCCAGCAGCTTAGGCGGCCGCCGGGACACTGAAGCTTTCTTT. Residues: CASSLGGRRDTEAFF.

This clonotype showed up many times. The DNA of the CDR3 is TGTGCCAGCAGCTTAGGAAGTCACACCGGGGAGCTGTTTTTT. Amino acid sequence: CASSLGSHTGELFF. The chain employs TRBV7-2 and TRBJ2-2, with D hard to call. Germline V CDR1 and CDR2: SGHTA, FQGNSA. Trimming shortened V by 1 base and J by 3 bases, and 6 bases separated the two germline ends. The CDR3 loop spans 14 amino acids.

This chain joins TRBV28 and TRBJ1-1; 7 positions match TRBD1. The germline gives CDR1 MDHEN, CDR2 SYDVKM. The CDR3 runs to 15 residues. V was clipped by 2 bases and J by 1 base; unmatched bases: 4. The CDR3 coding sequence is TGTGCCAGCAGTTTAACAGGGGTTCCGAACACTGAAGCTTTCTTT. It specifies CASSLTGVPNTEAFF.

This clonotype was counted many times. This sequence joins TRBV7-2 and TRBJ1-5, with D possibly matching TRBD1 (6 bases). Germline V gene data show CDR1 as SGHTA and CDR2 as FQGNSA. CDR3 length equals 15 residues. V lost 3 bases and J 8 bases, leaving 17 bases between the germline ends. The CDR3 region is CASSFTGGDFEPQHF. The CDR3 nucleotides read TGTGCCAGCAGCTTTACTGGGGGCGACTTTGAGCCCCAGCATTTT.